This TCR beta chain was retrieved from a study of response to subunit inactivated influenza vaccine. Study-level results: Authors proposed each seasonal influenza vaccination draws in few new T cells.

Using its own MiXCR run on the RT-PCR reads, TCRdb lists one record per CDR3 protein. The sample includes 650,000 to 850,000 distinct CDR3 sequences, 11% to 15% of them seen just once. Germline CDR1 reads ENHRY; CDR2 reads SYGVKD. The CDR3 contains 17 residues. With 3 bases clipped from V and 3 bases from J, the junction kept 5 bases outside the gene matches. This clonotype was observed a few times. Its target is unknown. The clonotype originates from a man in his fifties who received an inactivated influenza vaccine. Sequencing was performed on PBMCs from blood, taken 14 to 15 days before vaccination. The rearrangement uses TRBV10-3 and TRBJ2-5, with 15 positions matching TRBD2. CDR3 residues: CAISEPGLAGGKETQYF. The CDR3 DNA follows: TGTGCCATCAGTGAACCCGGACTAGCGGGGGGGAAAGAGACCCAGTACTTC.